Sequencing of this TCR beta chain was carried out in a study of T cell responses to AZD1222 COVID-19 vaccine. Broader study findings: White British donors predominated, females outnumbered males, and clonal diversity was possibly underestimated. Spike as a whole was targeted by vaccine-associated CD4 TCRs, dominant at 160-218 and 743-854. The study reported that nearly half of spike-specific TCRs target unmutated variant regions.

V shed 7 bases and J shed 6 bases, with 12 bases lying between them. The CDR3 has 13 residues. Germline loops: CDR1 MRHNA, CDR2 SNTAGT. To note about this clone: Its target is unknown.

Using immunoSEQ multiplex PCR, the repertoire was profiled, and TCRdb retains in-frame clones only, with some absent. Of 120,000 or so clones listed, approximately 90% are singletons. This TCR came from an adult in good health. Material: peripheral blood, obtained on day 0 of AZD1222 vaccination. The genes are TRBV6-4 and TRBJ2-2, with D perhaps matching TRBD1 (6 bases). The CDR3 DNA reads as TGTGCCAGCAATGGGGGCTGGGCCGGGGAGCTGTTTTTT. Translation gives CASNGGWAGELFF.